Below, one T cell receptor (beta chain) is given with its context. The data originate from a study of blood T cell repertoires in COVID-19. Study overall: The United States, Italy and Spain were the sources of the acute and convalescent COVID-19 samples. From T cells, B-cell-depleted T cells, or PBMCs came the material, which was cDNA or gDNA.

Patients of the Seattle cohort, enrolled during active infection, were followed longitudinally. V trimming: 6 bases; J trimming: 3 bases; junction bases outside the gene matches: 3. This CDR3 comprises 13 residues. Germline CDR1 reads SNHLY; CDR2 reads FYNNEI. Original data processing: Reference gene primer amplification in the assay estimated nucleated cell counts. Some clones are missing from TCRdb's copy, which holds only in-frame ones; the method was immunoSEQ multiplex PCR. D and trimming come from the DNA, and the V and J calls and clone size come from that table. This sample has 150,000 to 200,000 clones; roughly 81% occur once, and the top ten carry approximately 12%.

Sequencing was done on a sample of peripheral blood. The rearrangement uses TRBV2 and TRBJ2-7, with 9 positions matching TRBD2. The source is a woman of 80 years or more with COVID-19, enrolled during active disease. The CDR3 coding sequence is TGTGCCAGCAGGGGACTAGCCAACTACGAGCAGTACTTC. Residues: CASRGLANYEQYF.